This TCR beta chain originates from a study of cytomegalovirus exposure and HLA in healthy donors. General study findings and limits: Most TCR beta V segments were productive about 87% or about 30% of the time in an earlier analysis. Analyses of presence/absence relied on an assumption of roughly uniform sequencing depth across donors.

Vbeta (60) and Jbeta (13) primers were used in the PCR. Here immunoSEQ multiplex PCR was the method, and the copy in TCRdb shows in-frame clones only, minus some. The table has over 250,000 clones, roughly 90% seen once. This CDR3 comprises 13 residues. Per germline, CDR1 LNHDA and CDR2 SQIVND (reference sequence). V trimming: 3 bases; J trimming: 8 bases; junction bases outside the gene matches: 3. Regarding this clone: What it recognizes is unknown.

Material: PBMCs. The genes are TRBV19 and TRBJ2-1; 8 bases fit TRBD2. This clonotype was obtained from a man in his forties or fifties in good health and CMV-seropositive. The CDR3 DNA sequence: TGTGCCAGTAGTATTGCGGGGGGACATGAGCAGTTCTTC. Translating it yields CASSIAGGHEQFF.